This T cell receptor beta chain was obtained from a study of T cell repertoires in cytomegalovirus infection. Across the study: Public TCR beta signatures were indicative of both CMV infection and a matching HLA type. General study findings and limits: What dominated the ex vivo response were HLA-C-restricted CMV-specific TCR beta clonotypes. Summed frequency of shared TCR beta families picked out CMV carriers who also had the relevant HLA.

Each CDR3 protein is one row after TCRdb ran MiXCR on the reads. The table shows around 740,000 distinct CDR3 sequences, with 35% to 45% occurring only once. In regard to this clonotype: No antigen is known for it.

The sequenced sample was PBMCs. This clonotype originated in a human donor in good health (CMV status not recorded). Some clones in this sample may be carry-over from other donors' samples.

The CDR3 nucleotides read TGTGCCAGCAGACTGACCGGGACAGGCTACGAGCAGTACTTC. Protein sequence: CASRLTGTGYEQYF. The chain joins TRBV28 to TRBJ2-7; 8 bases are shared with TRBD1. The CDR3 length is 14 residues. Germline V gene data show CDR1 as MDHEN and CDR2 as SYDVKM. V shed 6 bases, J shed 3 bases, and the junction held 7 bases outside the gene matches.